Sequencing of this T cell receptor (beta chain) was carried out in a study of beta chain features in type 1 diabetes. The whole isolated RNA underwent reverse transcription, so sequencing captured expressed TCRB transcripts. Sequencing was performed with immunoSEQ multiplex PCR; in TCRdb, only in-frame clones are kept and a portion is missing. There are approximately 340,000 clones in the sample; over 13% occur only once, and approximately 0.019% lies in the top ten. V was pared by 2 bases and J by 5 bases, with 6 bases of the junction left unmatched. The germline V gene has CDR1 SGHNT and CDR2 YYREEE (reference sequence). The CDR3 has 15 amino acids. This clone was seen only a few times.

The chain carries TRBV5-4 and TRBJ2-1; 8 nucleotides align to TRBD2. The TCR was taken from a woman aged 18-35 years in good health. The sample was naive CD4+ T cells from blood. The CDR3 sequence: CASSLSGRPNNEQFF. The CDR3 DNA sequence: TGTGCCAGCAGCTTAAGCGGGAGACCTAACAATGAGCAGTTCTTC. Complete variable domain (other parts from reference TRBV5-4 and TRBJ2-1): ETGVTQSPTHLIKTRGQQVTLRCSSQSGHNTVSWYQQALGQGPQFIFQYYREEENGRGNFPPRFSGLQFPNYSSELNVNALELDDSALYLCASSLSGRPNNEQFFGPGTRLTVL.